This T cell receptor beta chain was captured in a study of shared clonotypes between healthy human individuals. Assay: immunoSEQ multiplex PCR; the TCRdb copy retains only in-frame clones and omits some. The profile shows roughly 700,000 clones, over 65% of them singletons. Germline assignment: CDR1 WNHNN and CDR2 SYGVQD (reference sequence). The CDR3 runs to 15 residues. The trim removed 0 bases at V and 10 bases at J, leaving 4 bases unmatched. The chain uses TRBV10-1 and TRBJ2-4, with 12 bases aligning to TRBD2. The origin of this receptor is a woman in her thirties in good health. Sequenced: memory CD4+ T cells sorted from blood. Subset given: CD45RA-negative fraction. Written as DNA, the CDR3 is TGCGCCAGCAGTGAGTCCCGACTAGCGGGGGATATTCAGTACTTC. Its translation is CASSESRLAGDIQYF.